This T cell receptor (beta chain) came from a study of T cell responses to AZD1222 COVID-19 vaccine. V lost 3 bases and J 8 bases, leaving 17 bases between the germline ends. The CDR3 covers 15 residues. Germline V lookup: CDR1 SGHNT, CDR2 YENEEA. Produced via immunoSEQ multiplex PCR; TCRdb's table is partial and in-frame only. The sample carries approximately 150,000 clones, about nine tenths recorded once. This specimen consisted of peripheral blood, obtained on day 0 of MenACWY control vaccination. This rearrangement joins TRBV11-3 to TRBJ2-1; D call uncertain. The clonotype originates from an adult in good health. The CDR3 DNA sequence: TGTGCCAGCAGCTTGCATCGGAATTACCTAGATGAGCAGTTCTTC. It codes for CASSLHRNYLDEQFF.